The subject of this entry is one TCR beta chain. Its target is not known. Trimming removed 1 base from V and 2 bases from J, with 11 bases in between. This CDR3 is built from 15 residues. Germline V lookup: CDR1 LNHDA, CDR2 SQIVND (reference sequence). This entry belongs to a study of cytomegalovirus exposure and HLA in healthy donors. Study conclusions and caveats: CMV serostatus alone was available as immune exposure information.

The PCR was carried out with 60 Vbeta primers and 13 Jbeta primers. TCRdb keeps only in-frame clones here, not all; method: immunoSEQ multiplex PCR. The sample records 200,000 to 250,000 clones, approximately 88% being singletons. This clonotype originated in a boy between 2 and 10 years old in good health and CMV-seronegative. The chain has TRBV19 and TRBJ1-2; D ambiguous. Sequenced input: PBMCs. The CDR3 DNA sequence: TGTGCCAGTAGTATAGGCCAGGCCCGCAACTATGGCTACACCTTC. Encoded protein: CASSIGQARNYGYTF.